The source of this TCR beta chain is a study of CD8+CD57+ T cells in acquired aplastic anemia. General study results and limits: A significant difference in CD8+ Simpson's diversity between patients and controls was not found.

Note on this clonotype: The antigen is undetermined.

Profiling that covered TCR beta VDJ and CDR3 relied on genomic DNA as its template. One entry per CDR3 protein, called by TCRdb with MiXCR from the reads. The table has 300,000 or so distinct CDR3 sequences, around three fifths seen once; the top ten hold under 8.5%. Germline-derived CDR1 and CDR2 are SNHLY and FYNNEI. The CDR3 sequence is 15 residues long. After removal of 5 bases from V and 3 bases from J, the junction contained 3 bases not matched to a gene. The chain couples TRBV2 to TRBJ2-1, with TRBD2 matching 11 bases. The receptor was derived from a human donor with severe aplastic anemia or a healthy control (not recorded which). Sequencing used sorted CD4+, CD8+, or CD8+CD57+ T cells (not recorded which) from PBMCs. The CDR3 is CASSQTSGSYNEQFF. CDR3 coding DNA: TGTGCCAGCAGTCAAACTAGCGGGAGCTACAATGAGCAGTTCTTC.